These T cell receptor beta chains were read from a single sample in a study of shared clonotypes between healthy human individuals. Only in-frame clones appear in the TCRdb table, and some are missing; sequencing was by immunoSEQ multiplex PCR. The table lists about 610,000 clones, more than 95% of them singletons. Input material: naive CD4+ T cells sorted from blood. The receptors here all came from a young woman in good health. The CDR3 runs from the conserved cysteine through the conserved F or W. Each record gives: V gene, J gene, clone size, CDR3 protein. Expanded clones get a size class; other rows say once, few or many, or leave the size out.

>TRBV7-9|TRBJ1-3|-
CASSLMGASSGNTIYF
>TRBV28|TRBJ2-6|-
CASINSGTASSGANVLTF
>TRBV6-6|TRBJ2-2|once
CASSYSTGWAGELFF
>TRBV11-2|TRBJ1-3|-
CASSLGPGTAVSGNTIYF
>TRBV10-1|TRBJ2-2|-
CASSAGQLNWELFF
>TRBV18|TRBJ1-4|-
CASSSQTPTNEKLFF
>TRBV18|TRBJ2-6|-
CASSPLQGSLAISGANVLTF
>TRBV2|TRBJ2-7|-
CASRGGSSYEQYF
>TRBV15|TRBJ1-1|-
CATSRRQGFSVNTEAFF
>TRBV9|TRBJ2-7|once
CASSQGEGYEQYF
>TRBV5-1|TRBJ2-1|-
CASSLALDTTSYNEQFF
>TRBV6-1|TRBJ2-7|-
CASSVSGGTYEQYF
>TRBV5-1|-|-
CASSLDGTGDYEQYF
>TRBV28|TRBJ1-3|-
CASTSGGPGNTIYF
>TRBV5-5|TRBJ1-4|-
CASSPASRQGRGEKLFF
>TRBV5-1|TRBJ2-5|-
CASSGGQGRETQYF
>TRBV19|TRBJ2-7|-
CASSISTPARTYEQYF
>TRBV5-1|TRBJ1-2|once
CASSNEGQGDGYTF
>TRBV6-6|TRBJ2-7|once
CASSYSLAYEQYF
>TRBV27|TRBJ1-1|-
CASSLFSVGPNTEAFF
>TRBV2|TRBJ1-4|-
CASTGYEKLFF
>TRBV4-1|TRBJ2-1|once
CASSRGWAGGFDEQFF
>TRBV29-1|TRBJ1-5|once
CSVKYSNQPQHF
>TRBV14|TRBJ2-2|-
CASSQETQQANTGELFF
>TRBV7-2|TRBJ1-3|-
CASSLAAGGGNTIYF
>TRBV7-9|TRBJ2-3|once
CASSLVARGARLDTQYF
>TRBV25-1|TRBJ2-5|-
CASSVGRVGETQYF
>TRBV7-9|TRBJ2-3|-
CASSLSPGESTDTQYF
>TRBV6-4|TRBJ2-3|-
CASRSDGFGLNTQYF
>TRBV14|TRBJ2-1|-
CASSRSLGQWEQFF
>TRBV28|TRBJ1-4|-
CASSPGPELEKLFF
>TRBV2|TRBJ2-3|-
CASSKTSGASTDTQYF
>TRBV23-1|TRBJ1-2|-
CASSRQGAVGYTF
>TRBV10-1|TRBJ2-1|-
CASSEGVGHGAWNEQFF
>TRBV7-2|TRBJ1-1|-
CASSLAYPRDTEAFF
>TRBV5-1|TRBJ1-3|-
CASSWSTGPGNTIYF
>TRBV7-2|TRBJ1-5|-
CASSLVGAVNSNQPQHF
>TRBV6-5|TRBJ1-3|-
CASSYRAGSGNTIYF
>TRBV10-2|TRBJ1-4|-
CASSEGQGEKLFF
>TRBV10-3|TRBJ2-1|-
CAIKPGLAGSEQFF
>TRBV7-9|TRBJ2-4|-
CASSFRFGDREDKNIQYF
>TRBV18|TRBJ1-2|once
CASSPGSYGYTF
>TRBV5-8|TRBJ2-5|-
CASSPPGTQYF
>TRBV6-5|TRBJ2-7|-
CASSYKSLAGSYEQYF
>TRBV9|TRBJ1-1|once
CASSSSYRGGDTEAFF
>TRBV25-1|TRBJ2-5|-
CASSEWDKAQETQYF
>TRBV7-8|TRBJ2-7|-
CASSRREGTVTVQYF
>TRBV5-6|TRBJ1-2|-
CASSPSWRTNYGYTF
>TRBV5-4|TRBJ2-5|-
CASSPAVAGVQETQYF
>TRBV5-4|TRBJ2-1|-
CASSLAPNRRLAGYNEQFF
>TRBV6-5|TRBJ1-2|-
CASRSTGVDGYTF
>TRBV28|TRBJ2-7|few
CASSFAYEQYF
>TRBV4-2|TRBJ2-1|once
CASSHLRGGYYNEQFF
>TRBV28|TRBJ2-3|-
CASSFGYADTQYF
>TRBV28|TRBJ1-6|once
CASSLILRNNSPLHF